A selection of T cell receptor beta chains follows, all from one sample in a study of human T cells and chemical hapten exposure. TCRdb reanalysed the RACE reads using MiXCR and keeps one entry per CDR3 protein. The table records about 120,000 distinct CDR3 sequences, 9% to 14% of them present only once. The starting material was whole blood, obtained in connection with sensitization to the hapten diphenylcyclopropenone (DPC). These receptors came from a woman aged 50 to 60 with alopecia areata. Some clones in this sample may be carry-over from other donors' samples. CDR3s include the opening cysteine and the closing phenylalanine or tryptophan. Part of the rows lack a size; the others show once, few, many or a class for expanded clones.

CDR3	size	V	J
CASSFRQGAHSPLHF	few	TRBV27	TRBJ1-6
CASSEGQAFF	few	TRBV2	TRBJ1-1
CASSPLGQDLSSYNEQFF	many	TRBV18	TRBJ2-1
CASSLSGRAGGPQHF	many	TRBV27	TRBJ1-5
CASSEVEYISLHF	many	TRBV28	TRBJ1-6
CASSEWEKEQPQHF	many	TRBV2	TRBJ1-5
CASRLPPGGNTEAFF	.	TRBV12-2	TRBJ1-1
CASSPGQRYPNSPLHF	.	TRBV12-3/TRBV12-4	TRBJ1-6
CASSPGSLEEQYF	many	TRBV18	TRBJ2-7
CASSAPGTVNTGELFF	many	TRBV5-6	TRBJ2-2
CASSFRTTGQFF	few	TRBV12-3/TRBV12-4	TRBJ2-1
CAGGAQETQYF	many	TRBV7-9	TRBJ2-5
CASSYPGPGGTEAFF	many	TRBV6-5	TRBJ1-1
CASSLMADEQFF	few	TRBV7-2	TRBJ2-1
CASRGLVAYNEQFF	.	TRBV12-3/TRBV12-4	TRBJ2-1
CSAEGALAHEQYF	many	TRBV20-1	TRBJ2-7
CASLRSGGRSGPGELFF	many	TRBV6-1	TRBJ2-2
CASSFLAGQIYEQYF	many	TRBV5-1	TRBJ2-7
CASSQVGQAFF	few	TRBV3-1	TRBJ1-1